This T cell receptor beta chain was captured by sequencing in a study of shared clonotypes between healthy human individuals. Profiling relied on immunoSEQ multiplex PCR, and the TCRdb table lists in-frame clones only, not all of them. The repertoire holds a few million clones, with approximately 93% as singletons. The germline CDR1 and CDR2 sequences are SGHTA and FQGNSA. This CDR3 comprises 17 residues. The junction had 9 bases not matched to a gene; V was cut back by 5 bases and J by 7 bases. The chain couples TRBV7-2 to TRBJ2-1; 15 bases fit TRBD2. Sequenced sample: naive CD4+ T cells from PBMCs. Subset meaning: CD45RA+ positively selected. The TCR sequence derives from a man younger than 30 in good health. Some clones in this sample may be carry-over from other donors' samples. The CDR3 sequence: CASSPRGTSGRNNEQFF. In DNA, the CDR3 is TGTGCCAGCAGCCCCCGGGGGACTAGCGGGAGGAATAATGAGCAGTTCTTC.